The present TCR beta chain was sequenced within a study of CD8+ T cells in alopecia areata. The trim removed 4 bases at V and 4 bases at J, leaving 6 bases unmatched. CDR3 length: 15 residues. CDR1 and CDR2 (germline): MDHEN, SYDVKM. Sequencing relied on a cDNA template that was reverse transcribed from extracted RNA. This table comes from immunoSEQ multiplex PCR, and its TCRdb copy is limited to in-frame clones, with some not included. Among about 120,000 clones listed, around 48% were seen once. Those with alopecia areata gave lesional scalp punch biopsies and peripheral blood. PBMC-derived CD4+ and CD8+ T cells were sorted. This clone occurred a few times.

Sequencing was carried out using NKG2D-low CD8+ T cells sorted from blood. The chain has TRBV28 and TRBJ2-7, with 11 bases matching TRBD1. The receptor was isolated from a human donor with alopecia areata. The CDR3 region has the DNA TGTGCCAGCAGTTCAAGGGACAGGGGGATTTACGAGCAGTACTTC. This sequence encodes CASSSRDRGIYEQYF.